This entry lists 20 T cell receptor beta chains sequenced from one sample in a study of blood T cell repertoires in COVID-19. The protocol was immunoSEQ multiplex PCR, while the TCRdb copy is restricted to in-frame clones and leaves out a portion. Of some 200,000 clones in the sample, about nine tenths were seen once. Sample: PBMCs or T cells enriched from blood (not recorded which). Receptors were obtained from a young woman who had recovered from COVID-19.

The gene calls are TRBV12-3 or TRBV12-4 and TRBJ2-7; tentative D call: TRBD2 (5 bases). There are 11 residues in the CDR3. The V gene lost 1 base and the J gene lost 8 bases, with 6 bases spanning the gap. The CDR3 loop is CASSLGGKQYF. CDR3 bases: TGTGCCAGCAGTTTAGGAGGGAAGCAGTACTTC.

This rearrangement joins TRBV4-2 to TRBJ2-2, with 8 nucleotides matching TRBD2. CDR3 length: 17 amino acids. After removal of 2 bases from V and 2 bases from J, the junction contained 7 bases not matched to a gene. Germline V CDR1 and CDR2: LGHNA, YNFKEQ. This chain's CDR3 is CASSQLLRGDNTGELFF. In DNA, the CDR3 is TGTGCCAGCAGCCAACTACTGCGGGGGGATAACACCGGGGAGCTGTTTTTT.

This chain uses TRBV7-9 with TRBJ2-1, with D possibly being TRBD2 (5 bases). The germline V and J ends were trimmed by 1 base and 0 bases, with 7 bases remaining between them. Germline values: CDR1 SEHNR, CDR2 FQNEAQ (reference sequence). The CDR3 sequence is 15 residues long. The CDR3 coding sequence is TGTGCCAGCAGCTTAGATCGGGGCTCCTACAATGAGCAGTTCTTC. Translation gives CASSLDRGSYNEQFF.

As for this clone: Other DNA variants within this sample encode the same CDR3. The V and J genes are TRBV6-1 and TRBJ2-7; the match to TRBD2 covers 11 bases. Trimming removed 4 bases from V and 1 base from J; junction bases left unmatched: 6. Germline CDR1 MNHNS, CDR2 SASEGT. The CDR3 has 16 amino acids. The CDR3 sequence is CASSAGTSGRSYEQYF. CDR3 nucleotide sequence: TGTGCCAGCAGTGCAGGGACTAGCGGCCGTTCCTACGAGCAGTACTTC.

This chain uses TRBV7-2 with TRBJ2-6, with D tentatively TRBD1 (5 bases). With 6 bases removed from V and 4 bases from J, the gap between germline ends came to 13 bases. Germline CDR1 reads SGHTA; CDR2 reads FQGNSA. The CDR3 runs 15 residues. The CDR3 nucleotides read TGTGCCAGCAGTTCTCAGGGAACCGGGGCCAACGTCCTGACTTTC. It specifies CASSSQGTGANVLTF. The full variable domain, rest sourced from reference TRBV7-2 and TRBJ2-6, is GAGVSQSPSNKVTEKGKDVELRCDPISGHTALYWYRQSLGQGLEFLIYFQGNSAPDKSGLPSDRFSAERTGGSVSTLTIQRTQQEDSAVYLCASSSQGTGANVLTFGAGSRLTVL.

This clone was counted once. This sequence joins TRBV5-4 and TRBJ1-1, with 8 bases lining up with TRBD1. The germline gives CDR1 SGHNT, CDR2 YYREEE (reference sequence). J was trimmed by 4 bases and V by 0 bases; bases with no gene match: 8. The CDR3 loop spans 16 amino acids. The CDR3 region is CASSLGAGGMGTEAFF. As DNA, the CDR3 is TGTGCCAGCAGCTTGGGGGCAGGGGGCATGGGCACTGAAGCTTTCTTT.

This clone was seen just once. The chain couples TRBV27 to TRBJ2-5, with 11 positions matching TRBD1. CDR1 MNHEY and CDR2 SMNVEV come from the germline V gene (reference sequence). V lost 5 bases and J lost 1; bases outside the gene matches: 12. CDR3 length equals 18 residues. In DNA form, the CDR3 reads TGTGCCAGCAGTCCCTGGACAGGGGGCCGAAATAGCCAAGAGACCCAGTACTTC. Encoded protein: CASSPWTGGRNSQETQYF.

The V and J genes are TRBV19 and TRBJ2-7; 10 bases fit TRBD2. V lost 5 bases to trimming and J lost 2 bases; unmatched junction nucleotides: 6. The CDR3 contains 15 residues. Germline V gene data show CDR1 as LNHDA and CDR2 as SQIVND (reference sequence). The CDR3 is CASSPIAGGPYEQYF. The CDR3 region has the DNA TGTGCCAGTAGTCCCATAGCGGGAGGCCCCTACGAGCAGTACTTC.

The chain uses TRBV12-3 or TRBV12-4 and TRBJ1-4; D unclear. The CDR3 length is 11 residues. V was cut by 5 bases and J by 8 bases, with 6 bases left in between. CDR3 amino acids: CASSVGEKLFF. CDR3 DNA sequence: TGTGCCAGCAGTGTTGGCGAAAAACTGTTTTTT.

The chain recombines TRBV3-1 (or the pseudogene TRBV3-2) with TRBJ1-6; D is unclear. Deletions cut 0 bases from V and 8 bases from J, with 8 bases between. Germline loops: CDR1 LGHDT, CDR2 YNNKEL (reference sequence). This CDR3 contains 14 residues. In DNA, the CDR3 is TGTGCCAGCAGCCAAGATTGGAGCGATTCACCCCTCCACTTT. Translated, it gives CASSQDWSDSPLHF.

V gene TRBV30 combines with J gene TRBJ1-2; tentatively, D is TRBD1 (6 bases). The CDR3 contains 15 residues. CDR1 and CDR2 (germline): GTSNPN, SVGIG (reference sequence). V was trimmed by 3 bases and J by 6 bases, leaving 20 bases between them. The CDR3 nucleotides read TGTGCCTGGAGCTTCCAATGGGGGACAAAGAATGGCTACACCTTC. Its protein is CAWSFQWGTKNGYTF.

The gene calls are TRBV27 and TRBJ2-2; D gene unclear. Germline CDR1 and CDR2: MNHEY and SMNVEV (reference sequence). This CDR3 spans 13 amino acids. Trimming stripped 2 bases from V and 4 bases from J, with 5 bases between. The CDR3: CASSLIRTGELFF. DNA of the CDR3: TGTGCCAGCAGTTTAATCCGCACCGGGGAGCTGTTTTTT.

The rearrangement links TRBV7-2 to TRBJ2-1, with TRBD2 matching over 11 bases. The V gene's germline CDR1 is SGHTA and CDR2 FQGNSA. This CDR3 contains 15 residues. Germline trimming cut 3 bases from V and 4 bases from J; bases unmatched to any gene: 2. In nucleotides, the CDR3 is TGTGCCAGCAGCTTGGGACTAGCGGAGTACAATGAGCAGTTCTTC. It is translated as CASSLGLAEYNEQFF.

The V gene is TRBV3-1 (or the pseudogene TRBV3-2), the J gene TRBJ2-1; D remains unclear. The CDR3 contains 17 residues. The V end lost 5 bases, the J end lost 0 bases, and 17 bases lay between the germline ends. CDR1 is LGHDT and CDR2 is YNNKEL in the germline V gene (reference sequence). This CDR3 is CASSLGARKSSYNEQFF. CDR3 nucleotides: TGTGCCAGCAGCTTAGGAGCCCGGAAGAGCTCCTACAATGAGCAGTTCTTC.

The chain carries TRBV7-8 and TRBJ1-6; maybe TRBD1 (5 bases). Per germline, CDR1 SGHVS and CDR2 FQNEAQ. Trimming removed 2 bases from V and 9 bases from J, with 17 bases in between. The CDR3 contains 16 residues. CDR3 residues: CASSLPETVLGSPLHF. In DNA form, the CDR3 reads TGTGCCAGCAGCTTACCGGAGACAGTCCTTGGTTCACCCCTCCACTTT.

The chain carries TRBV28 and TRBJ1-2; D might be TRBD1 (6 bases). This CDR3 comprises 13 residues. Per germline, CDR1 MDHEN and CDR2 SYDVKM. Trimming left V 8 bases short and J 2 bases short, with 12 bases between. CDR3 amino acids: CASGGHSNYGYTF. In DNA form, the CDR3 reads TGTGCCAGCGGGGGACACTCAAACTATGGCTACACCTTC.

Concerning this clone: Other DNA variants within this sample encode the same CDR3. The chain joins TRBV28 to TRBJ2-1; 10 bases agree with TRBD2. This CDR3 has 15 amino acids. Germline V CDR1 and CDR2: MDHEN, SYDVKM. V shed 6 bases, J shed 1 base, and the junction held 3 bases outside the gene matches. Written as DNA, the CDR3 is TGTGCCAGCAGGTCACTAGCGGGATCCTACAATGAGCAGTTCTTC. It translates to CASRSLAGSYNEQFF. Complete variable domain (other parts from reference TRBV28 and TRBJ2-1): DVKVTQSSRYLVKRTGEKVFLECVQDMDHENMFWYRQDPGLGLRLIYFSYDVKMKEKGDIPEGYSVSREKKERFSLILESASTNQTSMYLCASRSLAGSYNEQFFGPGTRLTVL.

V and J are TRBV2 and TRBJ2-7, with TRBD1 matching over 11 bases. CDR1 is SNHLY and CDR2 is FYNNEI in the germline V gene. The length of the CDR3 is 13 residues. With V trimmed by 9 bases and J by 1 base, 2 bases remained unmatched. CDR3 in amino acids: CARGQGASYEQYF. Here the CDR3 DNA reads TGTGCCAGAGGACAGGGGGCGTCCTACGAGCAGTACTTC.

The chain uses TRBV9 and TRBJ2-7; 13 bases align to TRBD2. In germline, CDR1 is SGDLS, CDR2 YYNGEE. After removal of 2 bases from V and 5 bases from J, the junction contained 10 bases not matched to a gene. This CDR3 has 17 amino acids. This CDR3 is CASSVSALAGGPHEQYF. For the CDR3, the DNA is TGTGCCAGCAGCGTCTCGGCACTAGCGGGAGGGCCCCACGAGCAGTACTTC.

This clone was recorded only once. This chain connects TRBV7-8 to TRBJ2-5, with D possibly TRBD1 on 5 matching bases. Germline V gene lookup returns CDR1 SGHVS and CDR2 FQNEAQ. The CDR3 covers 12 residues. Trimming stripped 5 bases from V and 4 bases from J, with 8 bases between. CDR3 protein: CASSRQGETQYF. For the CDR3, the DNA is TGTGCCAGCAGCCGCCAGGGAGAGACCCAGTACTTC.